The 6 T cell receptor beta chains reported below all come from one sample, sequenced in a study of cytomegalovirus exposure and HLA in healthy donors. The study ran its PCR with 60 Vbeta and 13 Jbeta primers. Profiled with immunoSEQ multiplex PCR; TCRdb holds only in-frame clones, not every one. In total, the table holds 150,000 to 200,000 clones. Specimen: PBMCs. The receptors derive from a woman between 18 and 29 years old in good health and CMV-seropositive.

The chain couples TRBV6-5 to TRBJ1-1; 7 bases agree with TRBD1. The CDR3 length is 13 residues. CDR1 and CDR2 from the germline V gene are MNHEY and SVGAGI. With V trimmed by 6 bases and J by 3 bases, 4 bases remained unmatched. CDR3 coding DNA: TGTGCCAGCAGCCGACAGGGCGACACTGAAGCTTTCTTT. Its translation: CASSRQGDTEAFF.

The genes are TRBV10-3 and TRBJ1-5; D not resolved. Trimming removed 3 bases at V and 4 bases at J, with 7 bases between. Looked up from germline, CDR1 is ENHRY and CDR2 is SYGVKD. CDR3 length: 13 amino acids. The CDR3 nucleotides read TGTGCCATCAGTGATCGGGGTAATCAGCCCCAGCATTTT. It specifies CAISDRGNQPQHF.

V is TRBV19 and J is TRBJ2-2; the match to TRBD1 covers 9 bases. The CDR3 runs 14 residues. Trimming took 7 bases from V and 5 from J; bases not matched to a gene: 5. The V gene's germline CDR1 is LNHDA and CDR2 SQIVND (reference sequence). CDR3 sequence reads: CASNLGQGTGELFF. In nucleotides, the CDR3 is TGTGCCAGTAATTTGGGACAGGGTACCGGGGAGCTGTTTTTT.

This chain uses TRBV10-3 with TRBJ1-1, with TRBD1 matching 8 bases. Germline-derived CDR1 and CDR2 are ENHRY and SYGVKD. The CDR3 is 14 amino acids. V dropped 8 bases and J dropped 3; count of bases not matched to a gene: 8. The CDR3 reads CAIHGQGRHTEAFF. The DNA for the CDR3 is TGTGCCATCCACGGACAGGGCCGGCACACTGAAGCTTTCTTT.

The chain joins TRBV28 to TRBJ1-5; 9 bases fit TRBD1. The CDR3 sequence is 17 residues long. Trimming took 2 bases from V and 2 from J; bases not matched to a gene: 7. Germline lookup yields CDR1 MDHEN and CDR2 SYDVKM. The CDR3 sequence: CASSLRDRERGNQPQHF. Here the CDR3 DNA reads TGTGCCAGCAGTTTAAGGGACAGGGAAAGGGGCAATCAGCCCCAGCATTTT.

The rearrangement uses TRBV5-5 and TRBJ1-4, with 7 bases fitting TRBD1. Germline V gene lookup returns CDR1 SGHKS and CDR2 YYEKEE (reference sequence). This CDR3 is built from 16 residues. J was trimmed by 1 base and V by 0 bases; bases with no gene match: 3. The CDR3 DNA follows: TGTGCCAGCAGCTTGGGAGACAGGGTAACTAATGAAAAACTGTTTTTT. The encoded protein is CASSLGDRVTNEKLFF.